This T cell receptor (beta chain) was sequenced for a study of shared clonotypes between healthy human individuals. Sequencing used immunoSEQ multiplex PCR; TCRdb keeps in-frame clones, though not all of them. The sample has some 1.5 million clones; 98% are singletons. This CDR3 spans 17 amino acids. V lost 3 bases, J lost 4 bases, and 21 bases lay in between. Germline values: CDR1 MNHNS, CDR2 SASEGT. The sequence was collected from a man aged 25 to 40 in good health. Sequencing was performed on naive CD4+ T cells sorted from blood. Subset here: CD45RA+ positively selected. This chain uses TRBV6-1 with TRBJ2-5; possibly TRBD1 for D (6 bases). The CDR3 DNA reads TGTGCCAGCAGTGATTCGTATAGGTTTGGGGGCGTAGAGACCCAGTACTTC. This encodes CASSDSYRFGGVETQYF.